This T cell receptor beta chain came from a study of regulatory T cells in long-lasting Graves disease. The sample holds many counts of this clonotype. Sequencing libraries for TCR beta were prepared with iRepertoire HTBI primers and Arm-PCR of CDR3 regions. TCRdb independently ran MiXCR on the multiplex PCR reads; one entry per CDR3 protein. The data show approximately 350,000 distinct CDR3 sequences, approximately 16% seen once. Time point meaning: newly diagnosed GD, antithyroid drugs for less than 3 months. With RNA extracted from PBMCs as input, the TCR library was made. A further study also used this sample, focusing on T cells in Graves' hyperthyroidism and ophthalmopathy.

The source of this sequence is a man between 40 and 49 years old with Graves disease. This specimen was peripheral blood mononuclear cells (PBMCs), taken at new diagnosis, from a patient treated with antithyroid drugs.

The CDR3 nucleotides are TGCGCCAGCAGCTTGGCGCGCGTTATTGGGGAGACCCAGTACTTC. It codes for CASSLARVIGETQYF. This chain joins TRBV5-1 and TRBJ2-5; no definite D call. The germline gives CDR1 SGHRS, CDR2 YFSETQ. The V end lost 0 bases, the J end lost 5 bases, and 14 bases lay between the germline ends. CDR3 size: 15 residues.